The 25 T cell receptor beta chains presented below share a single source sample, sequenced in a study of CXCR3-negative and CXCR3-positive naive CD8 T cells. Points from the study as a whole: Relative to CXCR3-negative naive cells, CXCR3-positive naive cells had more hydrophobic TRB CDR3s.

TRB cDNA was prepared as libraries by UMI-labeled 5' RACE. TCRdb re-called the 5' RACE reads and shows each CDR3 protein once, DNA omitted. The sample table sets out around 110,000 distinct CDR3 sequences. Their antigens remain unidentified. Sequencing was done on a sample of naive CXCR3+ CD8+ T cells from blood. Subset given: CD45RO-CCR7+CD27+CD95- naive CD8+ T cells expressing CXCR3 (TNR3+). Source of these receptors: a human donor in good health. Some clones in this sample may be carry-over from other donors' samples.

The chain couples TRBV7-9 to TRBJ1-1. The germline V gene encodes CDR1 SEHNR and CDR2 FQNEAQ (reference sequence). The CDR3 runs to 12 residues. CDR3 region: CTSSADGTEAFF.

This chain links TRBV4-1 with TRBJ2-7; the TCRdb call, TRBD1, lacks DNA for checking. Germline-derived CDR1 and CDR2 are MGHRA and YSYEKL. There are 15 residues in the CDR3. The CDR3 spells CASSQAPGSSYEQYF.

V and J are TRBV29-1 and TRBJ2-7. CDR1 is SQVTM, CDR2 ANQGSEA, per germline. The CDR3 runs 15 residues. This chain's CDR3 is CSVEEGSGMPYEQYF.

This rearrangement joins TRBV7-9 to TRBJ2-5; checking the TCRdb D call of TRBD1 is not possible without DNA. Germline V gene data show CDR1 as SEHNR and CDR2 as FQNEAQ (reference sequence). The CDR3 consists of 16 residues. CDR3 sequence: CASSTGTVGMGETQYF. Variable domain in full (rest from reference TRBV7-9 and TRBJ2-5): DTGVSQNPRHKITKRGQNVTFRCDPISEHNRLYWYRQTLGQGPEFLTYFQNEAQLEKSRLLSDRFSAERPKGSFSTLEIQRTEQGDSAMYLCASSTGTVGMGETQYFGPGTRLLVL.

This chain links TRBV9 with TRBJ1-1; TCRdb picks TRBD1, but there is no DNA to check that call. The V gene's germline CDR1 is SGDLS and CDR2 YYNGEE. CDR3 length equals 13 residues. CDR3: CATRTGPNTEAFF.

V and J are TRBV5-1 and TRBJ2-7; TCRdb returns TRBD2, unconfirmable since there is no DNA. The CDR3 has 14 amino acids. CDR1 is SGHRS, CDR2 YFSETQ, per germline. CDR3 region: CASRTSGAIYEQYF.

The chain joins TRBV29-1 to TRBJ2-3. From germline, CDR1 is SQVTM and CDR2 ANQGSEA. The CDR3 loop spans 13 amino acids. The CDR3 loop is CSVSGPSTDTQYF.

The chain couples TRBV7-9 to TRBJ2-1; checking the TCRdb D call of TRBD2 is not possible without DNA. CDR1 SEHNR and CDR2 FQNEAQ come from the germline V gene (reference sequence). The CDR3 is 15 residues long. The CDR3 is CASSLTGPSYNEQFF.

The gene calls are TRBV10-3 and TRBJ2-1. This CDR3 contains 13 residues. The germline gives CDR1 ENHRY, CDR2 SYGVKD. The CDR3: CAVGGGAYDEQFF.

The genes are TRBV27 and TRBJ2-5; TCRdb gives TRBD1 as the D gene, but with no DNA this cannot be confirmed. Germline CDR1 reads MNHEY; CDR2 reads SMNVEV (reference sequence). The CDR3 contains 16 residues. CDR3 amino acids: CASSLESQGALETQYF.

J is TRBJ2-7 and V is TRBV28; no DNA is available, so the TRBD1 call from TCRdb remains unchecked. Per the germline V gene, CDR1 is MDHEN and CDR2 is SYDVKM. CDR3 length: 13 amino acids. The chain's CDR3 is CASSFGRAYEQYF.

The rearrangement uses TRBV30 and TRBJ2-7; TCRdb's D gene call, TRBD1, goes unchecked for lack of DNA. The germline CDR1 and CDR2 sequences are GTSNPN and SVGIG (reference sequence). CDR3 length: 13 residues. The CDR3 sequence: CAWNLGQSYEQYF.

The chain carries TRBV28 and TRBJ1-2; absent DNA, TCRdb's TRBD1 call cannot be checked. Per germline, CDR1 MDHEN and CDR2 SYDVKM. CDR3 length equals 16 residues. This CDR3 is CASSNRGPAGNYGYTF.

The gene calls are TRBV5-1 and TRBJ2-5; TCRdb designates TRBD1, a call that cannot be tested without DNA. The CDR3 totals 15 residues. Germline V gene lookup returns CDR1 SGHRS and CDR2 YFSETQ. Here the CDR3 reads CASSSGQGGRETQYF.

The chain links TRBV7-6 to TRBJ1-1; the D call of TRBD1 rests on TCRdb alone, since no DNA is present to check it. The length of the CDR3 is 15 residues. CDR1 SGHVS and CDR2 FNYEAQ come from the germline V gene. The CDR3 loop is CASSLVGSPNTEAFF.

The rearrangement links TRBV28 to TRBJ1-1; there is no DNA to check the TCRdb D call of TRBD1. The CDR3 is 16 amino acids. Germline CDR1 MDHEN, CDR2 SYDVKM. CDR3 amino acids: CASIPDKTMVNTEAFF.

The chain employs TRBV29-1 and TRBJ2-1. Germline V lookup: CDR1 SQVTM, CDR2 ANQGSEA. CDR3 length equals 11 residues. The CDR3 protein is CSLGGYNEQFF.

This sequence joins TRBV5-4 and TRBJ2-2. This CDR3 region has 13 residues. Germline lookup yields CDR1 SGHNT and CDR2 YYREEE (reference sequence). CDR3 in amino acids: CASSPHHTGELFF.

The gene calls are TRBV7-9 and TRBJ2-5; as DNA is missing, the TRBD1 call by TCRdb cannot be tested. This CDR3 is built from 15 residues. The germline gives CDR1 SEHNR, CDR2 FQNEAQ (reference sequence). CDR3: CASSLADRGQETQYF.

The rearrangement uses TRBV5-6 and TRBJ2-1; TCRdb picks TRBD1, but there is no DNA to check that call. This CDR3 contains 19 residues. Germline CDR1 reads SGHDT; CDR2 reads YYEEEE. CDR3 region: CASSLLSGAASDSYNEQFF.

The chain uses TRBV5-1 and TRBJ2-7; without DNA, the TCRdb call of TRBD1 cannot be checked. CDR1 SGHRS and CDR2 YFSETQ come from the germline V gene. The CDR3 contains 17 residues. CDR3 protein: CASRPSGQGVTHYEQYF. Drawing the rest from reference TRBV5-1 and TRBJ2-7, the complete variable domain is KAGVTQTPRYLIKTRGQQVTLSCSPISGHRSVSWYQQTPGQGLQFLFEYFSETQRNKGNFPGRFSGRQFSNSRSEMNVSTLELGDSALYLCASRPSGQGVTHYEQYFGPGTRLTVT.

The rearrangement uses TRBV29-1 and TRBJ2-5; the D gene TCRdb calls, TRBD1, cannot be checked with no DNA. The CDR3 extends over 12 amino acids. CDR1 is SQVTM, CDR2 ANQGSEA, per germline. CDR3 region: CSVDTGEETQYF.

This sequence joins TRBV14 and TRBJ2-5. The V gene's germline CDR1 is SGHDN and CDR2 FVKESK. This CDR3 is built from 13 residues. The CDR3 reads CASSLSGEPTQYF.

The rearrangement joins TRBV29-1 to TRBJ1-2; the D gene TCRdb calls, TRBD1, cannot be checked with no DNA. The germline V gene has CDR1 SQVTM and CDR2 ANQGSEA. CDR3 length equals 11 residues. CDR3 loop: CSATGGLGYTF.

The rearrangement joins TRBV5-6 to TRBJ1-5. This CDR3 spans 15 amino acids. CDR1 SGHDT and CDR2 YYEEEE come from the germline V gene. The CDR3 sequence: CASSLGVNSNQPQHF.